The next 14 T cell receptor beta chains were all read from a single sample in a study of T-cell reconstitution after alpha-beta-depleted transplantation in children. For TCRbeta, the library was prepared with unique molecular identifiers. MiXCR, run by TCRdb on the PCR reads, gives a single entry per CDR3 protein. In the table there are a few hundred thousand distinct CDR3 sequences, about 17% of which are singletons. Sample: PBMCs from the stem cell graft donor, taken from the stem cell graft. All receptors come from a human donor who donated a stem cell graft to a child with acute lymphoblastic leukemia.

The chain recombines TRBV6-1 with TRBJ1-2; 9 bases fit TRBD1. CDR3 length equals 13 residues. CDR1 and CDR2 from the germline V gene are MNHNS and SASEGT. V was pared by 6 bases and J by 7 bases, with 6 bases of the junction left unmatched. As DNA, the CDR3 is TGTGCCAGCAGCCAACAGGGGGCTGGTGGCTACACCTTC. It encodes CASSQQGAGGYTF.

J is TRBJ2-1 and V is TRBV4-1; TRBD2 matches at 9 bases. With V trimmed by 6 bases and J by 6 bases, 9 bases remained unmatched. This CDR3 has 15 amino acids. Per germline, CDR1 MGHRA and CDR2 YSYEKL. CDR3 residues: CASSSRLAVGNEQFF. The CDR3, as DNA: TGCGCCAGCAGTTCGCGACTAGCGGTGGGCAATGAGCAGTTCTTC.

With respect to this clonotype: This CDR3 fails to terminate in the conserved phenylalanine or tryptophan, so it likely reflects a read error. The chain employs TRBV4-2 and TRBJ1-2; 7 bases agree with TRBD1. The V segment lost 0 bases and the J segment 1 base; nucleotides outside the gene matches: 8. CDR1 is LGHNA, CDR2 YNFKEQ, per germline. CDR3 length: 17 residues. The chain's CDR3 is CASSQEIGQDFNYGYTL. The CDR3 region has the DNA TGTGCCAGCAGCCAAGAAATCGGACAGGACTTTAACTATGGCTACACCCTC.

The rearrangement joins TRBV27 to TRBJ2-7, with a weak D call TRBD2 (6 bases). V was shortened by 8 bases and J by 3 bases, with 14 bases between the two germline ends. Germline V gene lookup returns CDR1 MNHEY and CDR2 SMNVEV (reference sequence). The CDR3 is 13 residues long. The CDR3 sequence: CASRLVGGYEQYF. CDR3 bases: TGTGCCAGCCGACTAGTCGGAGGCTACGAGCAGTACTTC.

The CDR3 nucleotides read TGTGCCAGCTCAATGACAGGGGAACTGAACGAGCAGTACTTC. The encoded protein is CASSMTGELNEQYF. The V call is TRBV18, the J call TRBJ2-7, with TRBD1 identical over 8 bases. J was trimmed by 5 bases and V by 5 bases; bases with no gene match: 8. The length of the CDR3 is 14 residues. Germline assignment: CDR1 KGHSH and CDR2 LQKENI.

This chain links TRBV18 with TRBJ2-2; no firm D call. The CDR3 sequence is 16 residues long. The germline V and J ends were trimmed by 4 bases and 1 base, with 13 bases remaining between them. Germline V lookup: CDR1 KGHSH, CDR2 LQKENI. CDR3 sequence (DNA): TGTGCCAGCTCACTAACCACCAAGCGGAACACCGGGGAGCTGTTTTTT. Protein: CASSLTTKRNTGELFF.

This clonotype was recorded a few times. Germline and junction disagree at one end, which may indicate a read error. The rearrangement uses TRBV12-3 or TRBV12-4 and TRBJ2-1, with 12 nucleotides matching TRBD2. The CDR3 runs to 15 residues. The CDR3 DNA reads TGTGCCAGCAGTCTAGCGGGAGGGGGAGTCGATGAGCAGTTCTTC. Encoded protein: CASSLAGGGVDEQFF.

This clonotype was found a few times. The chain is built from TRBV11-2 and TRBJ1-1; D is ambiguous. The ends were cut back, 5 bases at V and 8 bases at J, with 15 bases in the middle. The CDR3 has 13 residues. CDR1 and CDR2 (germline): SGHAT, FQNNGV. The CDR3 sequence is CASSVGRRGEAFF. DNA for the CDR3: TGTGCCAGCAGCGTCGGGAGGCGGGGAGAAGCTTTCTTT. Full variable domain (missing parts from reference TRBV11-2 and TRBJ1-1): EAGVAQSPRYKIIEKRQSVAFWCNPISGHATLYWYQQILGQGPKLLIQFQNNGVVDDSQLPKDRFSAERLKGVDSTLKIQPAKLEDSAVYLCASSVGRRGEAFFGQGTRLTVV.

This clonotype was seen more than once but under ten times. The chain employs TRBV25-1 and TRBJ2-2, with D possibly matching TRBD2 (5 bases). CDR1 and CDR2 from the germline V gene are MGHDK and SYGVNS. V shed 2 bases and J shed 3 bases, with 10 bases lying between them. This CDR3 region has 15 residues. The CDR3 region is CASSEVSGDTGELFF. The CDR3 DNA reads as TGTGCCAGCAGTGAAGTATCCGGGGACACCGGGGAGCTGTTTTTT.

The V call is TRBV5-1, the J call TRBJ2-7; 8 nucleotides line up with TRBD1. Unmatched junction bases numbered 5, after V lost 2 bases and J lost 4 bases. Germline loops: CDR1 SGHRS, CDR2 YFSETQ. The CDR3 totals 14 residues. CDR3 in amino acids: CASSFDRGSYEQYF. CDR3 DNA: TGCGCCAGCAGCTTTGACAGGGGTTCATACGAGCAGTACTTC.

The gene calls are TRBV5-1 and TRBJ2-3; TRBD1 aligns across 9 bases. The CDR3 is made up of 16 amino acids. The V and J ends lost 4 bases and 7 bases, in that order; junction bases with no gene match: 13. From germline, CDR1 is SGHRS and CDR2 YFSETQ. The CDR3 sequence: CASSPEADRGGNTQYF. In DNA form, the CDR3 reads TGCGCCAGCAGCCCGGAAGCGGACAGGGGAGGAAATACGCAGTATTTT.

Only a few counts were recorded for this clonotype. The rearrangement joins TRBV10-3 to TRBJ2-7; TRBD2 is a possible D gene (5 bases). V was shortened by 10 bases and J by 4 bases, with 17 bases between the two germline ends. CDR3 size: 13 residues. The V gene's germline CDR1 is ENHRY and CDR2 SYGVKD. The CDR3 region has the DNA TGTGCCACCGCCGGGCCACGGGGTTACGAGCAGTACTTC. Protein product: CATAGPRGYEQYF.

This clonotype was observed a single time. This chain connects TRBV29-1 to TRBJ2-7, with D perhaps matching TRBD1 (6 bases). Trimming took off 4 bases at V and 0 bases at J, with 13 bases between the two ends. Germline values: CDR1 SQVTM, CDR2 ANQGSEA. This CDR3 spans 14 amino acids. The DNA for the CDR3 is TGCAGCGTTGGGTCGAGGACAGCCTCCTACGAGCAGTACTTC. Its protein is CSVGSRTASYEQYF.

This clonotype was detected only a few times. The chain uses TRBV6-1 and TRBJ1-2; 11 bases line up with TRBD1. The CDR3 runs 15 residues. J lost 6 bases, V lost 6 bases, and 9 bases had no gene match. Germline V gene lookup returns CDR1 MNHNS and CDR2 SASEGT. This CDR3 is CASSRGTGGKNGYTF. CDR3 in DNA: TGTGCCAGCAGCCGAGGGACAGGGGGAAAGAATGGCTACACCTTC.